The 23 T cell receptor beta chains listed next were all sequenced from one sample in a study of post-analysis software for immune sequencing data. General study points: When patients were compared with controls, four or five TRBV segments were more frequent, TRBV5-6, TRBV5-1 and TRBV20-1 among them.

Sequencing libraries made from TCR beta cDNA carried unique molecular identifiers. TCRdb itself ran the PCR reads through MiXCR, one entry per CDR3 protein. The repertoire holds hundreds of thousands of distinct CDR3 sequences, with roughly 46% as singletons. The antigens these receptors bind are not known. Source material: blood. The receptors come from a girl aged 10 to 17 with multiple sclerosis.

This clonotype was seen once. The J gene is TRBJ2-7, the V gene TRBV12-3 or TRBV12-4, with D unclear. This CDR3 is 15 amino acids long. Trimming left V 3 bases short and J 6 bases short, with 18 bases between. CDR3 region: CASSFFGGEASEQYF. For the CDR3, the DNA is TGTGCCAGCAGTTTCTTTGGCGGAGAGGCTTCCGAGCAGTACTTC.

This sequence joins TRBV20-1 and TRBJ1-1; 9 bases are a match to TRBD1. Per germline, CDR1 DFQATT and CDR2 SNEGSKA (reference sequence). With V trimmed by 6 bases and J by 2 bases, 10 bases remained unmatched. The CDR3 has 15 residues. CDR3 in amino acids: CSATTPGQGNTEAFF. CDR3 nucleotides: TGCAGTGCCACTACTCCGGGACAGGGTAACACTGAAGCTTTCTTT.

This clonotype appeared a few times. V and J are TRBV20-1 and TRBJ2-1; D is unresolved. CDR1 and CDR2 from the germline V gene are DFQATT and SNEGSKA (reference sequence). V was pared by 0 bases and J by 9 bases, with 21 bases between. The CDR3 totals 16 residues. CDR3: CSAREEPGIAYSEQFF. The DNA of the CDR3 is TGCAGTGCTAGAGAGGAACCAGGAATAGCCTATAGTGAGCAGTTCTTC.

This clonotype was counted a few times. The CDR3 coding sequence is TGCAGTGCTAGAGATCGCGGGAGTGTCACAGATACGCAGTATTTT. Translation: CSARDRGSVTDTQYF. The J gene is TRBJ2-3, the V gene TRBV20-1, with 7 bases that match TRBD2. The CDR3 sequence is 15 residues long. Germline CDR1 and CDR2: DFQATT and SNEGSKA (reference sequence). Germline trimming cut 0 bases from V and 2 bases from J; bases unmatched to any gene: 5.

The chain uses TRBV18 and TRBJ2-7, with D possibly being TRBD2 (6 bases). The germline V gene encodes CDR1 KGHSH and CDR2 LQKENI. The CDR3 is made up of 16 amino acids. With 5 bases removed from V and 3 bases from J, the gap between germline ends came to 20 bases. The CDR3 loop is CASSSRGAVGDYEQYF. In nucleotides, the CDR3 is TGTGCCAGCTCAAGCCGCGGGGCAGTAGGGGACTACGAGCAGTACTTC.

This chain links TRBV4-1 with TRBJ2-7; TRBD1 is a possible D gene (5 bases). The germline V gene has CDR1 MGHRA and CDR2 YSYEKL. V shed 0 bases and J shed 2 bases, with 11 bases lying between them. The CDR3 has 15 amino acids. The chain's CDR3 is CASSQDGWGTYEQYF. CDR3 DNA: TGCGCCAGCAGCCAAGATGGATGGGGCACCTACGAGCAGTACTTC.

The chain is built from TRBV5-1 and TRBJ2-1; no firm D call. V lost 0 bases, J lost 1 base, and 11 bases lay in between. Germline V gives CDR1 SGHRS, CDR2 YFSETQ. The CDR3 contains 16 residues. In DNA, the CDR3 is TGCGCCAGCAGCTTGGACTCCTTTGGGTCCTACAATGAGCAGTTCTTC. It translates to CASSLDSFGSYNEQFF.

The chain recombines TRBV7-9 with TRBJ1-1; D is ambiguous. CDR1 SEHNR and CDR2 FQNEAQ come from the germline V gene (reference sequence). V lost 3 bases to trimming and J lost 0 bases, with 5 bases between them. CDR3 length: 13 amino acids. As DNA, the CDR3 is TGTGCCAGCAGCTTCCACCTGAACACTGAAGCTTTCTTT. The encoded protein is CASSFHLNTEAFF.

The chain employs TRBV5-1 and TRBJ2-3; tentative D call: TRBD2 (6 bases). V lost 1 base, J lost 2 bases, and 17 bases lay in between. There are 17 residues in the CDR3. Looked up from germline, CDR1 is SGHRS and CDR2 is YFSETQ. The CDR3 sequence is CASSLKRMSGPTDTQYF. In DNA form, the CDR3 reads TGCGCCAGCAGCTTGAAGAGGATGAGCGGGCCCACAGATACGCAGTATTTT.

The chain couples TRBV20-1 to TRBJ2-1; TRBD2 aligns across 9 bases. Unmatched junction bases numbered 11, after V lost 6 bases and J lost 2 bases. The CDR3 spans 16 residues. Germline CDR1 reads DFQATT; CDR2 reads SNEGSKA (reference sequence). For the CDR3, the DNA is TGCAGTGCCCCACCCACCTTAGCGGGAGCCTACAATGAGCAGTTCTTC. It encodes CSAPPTLAGAYNEQFF.

The chain is built from TRBV29-1 and TRBJ2-1, with D unresolved. The J call is uncertain, as TRBJ2-7 better fits the DNA end. In germline, CDR1 is SQVTM, CDR2 ANQGSEA. This CDR3 spans 14 amino acids. The CDR3 reads CSVGRASPYNEQYF. DNA of the CDR3: TGCAGCGTTGGTCGGGCTAGTCCATACAATGAGCAGTACTTC.

The chain combines TRBV29-1 with TRBJ1-2, with D maybe TRBD1 (5 bases). The CDR3 is 15 residues long. Germline V gene data show CDR1 as SQVTM and CDR2 as ANQGSEA. Trimming stripped 0 bases from V and 7 bases from J, with 18 bases between. The CDR3 spells CSVEDLGTGKGGYTF. The CDR3, as DNA: TGCAGCGTTGAAGATCTCGGGACGGGTAAAGGTGGCTACACCTTC.

This clonotype showed up just a few times. This chain connects TRBV20-1 to TRBJ2-7; possible D gene TRBD1, 5 bases. The CDR3 runs 17 residues. The germline V and J ends were trimmed by 8 bases and 0 bases, with 26 bases remaining between them. The germline V gene has CDR1 DFQATT and CDR2 SNEGSKA (reference sequence). In DNA, the CDR3 is TGCAGTACCCTAGGGGTCCCGATTCCGGGCCCCTCCTACGAGCAGTACTTC. It codes for CSTLGVPIPGPSYEQYF.

This clonotype was counted between two and nine times. The rearrangement joins TRBV20-1 to TRBJ2-7, with a weak D call TRBD2 (5 bases). The CDR3 sequence is 12 residues long. The V and J ends lost 6 bases and 3 bases respectively, with 12 bases between them. Germline CDR1 is DFQATT and CDR2 is SNEGSKA (reference sequence). CDR3 loop: CSANAGIYEQYF. CDR3 nucleotides: TGCAGTGCCAACGCGGGCATCTACGAGCAGTACTTC.

This clonotype was counted only a few times. The chain is built from TRBV29-1 and TRBJ2-5; D unresolved. The CDR3 has 12 amino acids. The V gene lost 4 bases and the J gene lost 2 bases, with 8 bases spanning the gap. From germline, CDR1 is SQVTM and CDR2 ANQGSEA. The CDR3 sequence: CSVVPEQETQYF. CDR3 nucleotide sequence: TGCAGCGTTGTCCCTGAGCAAGAGACCCAGTACTTC.

This clonotype turned up a few times. The CDR3 spells CSVEGTSEAFF. As DNA, the CDR3 is TGCAGCGTTGAAGGGACCTCTGAAGCTTTCTTT. The V gene is TRBV29-1, the J gene TRBJ1-1; D call uncertain. Germline lookup yields CDR1 SQVTM and CDR2 ANQGSEA. The CDR3 has 11 amino acids. Trimming removed 1 base at V and 6 bases at J, with 6 bases between.

V is TRBV6-5 and J is TRBJ1-2; perhaps TRBD1 as D (6 bases). CDR3 size: 13 residues. The germline V gene encodes CDR1 MNHEY and CDR2 SVGAGI. V lost 2 bases to trimming and J lost 8 bases, with 12 bases between them. CDR3 coding DNA: TGTGCCAGCAGTTACGGGGGGGCGCGCGGCTACACCTTC. It yields the protein CASSYGGARGYTF.

V usage is TRBV9 and J usage is TRBJ2-1; unclear D gene. The CDR3 is 15 residues long. Per germline, CDR1 SGDLS and CDR2 YYNGEE. The ends were cut back, 4 bases at V and 4 bases at J, with 15 bases in the middle. The CDR3 nucleotides read TGTGCCAGCAGCCCTGGTAGGGCCGAATACAATGAGCAGTTCTTC. This sequence encodes CASSPGRAEYNEQFF.

Note on this clonotype: Its ends do not fully match the called genes, so a read error is possible. This rearrangement joins TRBV5-1 to TRBJ2-5; D unresolved. The germline CDR1 and CDR2 sequences are SGHRS and YFSETQ. This CDR3 region has 16 residues. CDR3 loop: CASSLVLETSQETQDF. The CDR3 DNA sequence: TGCGCCAGCAGCTTGGTACTCGAGACTTCACAAGAGACCCAGGACTTC.

This clonotype turned up a few times. The chain has TRBV18 and TRBJ2-5; D is ambiguous. Germline values: CDR1 KGHSH, CDR2 LQKENI. The CDR3 runs to 15 residues. Trimming removed 0 bases from V and 2 bases from J, with 10 bases in between. The CDR3 bases are TGTGCCAGCTCACCACCATCGGTTAGACAAGAGACCCAGTACTTC. The encoded protein is CASSPPSVRQETQYF.

The chain couples TRBV2 to TRBJ2-1; 9 bases agree with TRBD1. CDR3 length equals 15 residues. Germline values: CDR1 SNHLY, CDR2 FYNNEI. After removal of 4 bases from V and 5 bases from J, the junction contained 6 bases not matched to a gene. The CDR3 protein is CASSGDRVGNNEQFF. CDR3 DNA sequence: TGTGCCAGCAGTGGGGACAGGGTGGGTAACAATGAGCAGTTCTTC.

This clonotype has more than one count but fewer than ten. The gene calls are TRBV5-1 and TRBJ2-3; D not resolved. V lost 4 bases to trimming and J lost 2 bases, with 20 bases between them. CDR1 is SGHRS and CDR2 is YFSETQ in the germline V gene. This CDR3 is built from 17 residues. This CDR3 is CASSTDLTGKLTDTQYF. The CDR3 nucleotides read TGCGCCAGCAGCACCGACCTTACTGGAAAACTCACAGATACGCAGTATTTT.

This clonotype was observed once. An end of the junction does not agree with germline; a read error may underlie this. J is TRBJ2-7 and V is TRBV4-2, with D perhaps TRBD2 (5 bases). Per germline, CDR1 LGHNA and CDR2 YNFKEQ. CDR3 length: 14 amino acids. The CDR3 nucleotides are TGTGCCTGCAGCCAAGAGACCCGGGATTACGAGCAGTACTTC. Translated: CACSQETRDYEQYF.